This T cell receptor (beta chain) was documented in a study of T cells in Graves' hyperthyroidism and ophthalmopathy (dated by TCRdb to about 2019). Regarding the research as a whole: Peripheral blood was sampled at the time of initial diagnosis, prior to any treatment. To identify TCR V-J signatures that set the groups apart, the researchers used a discovery cohort of more than 95 patients, made up of some 41 with Graves' ophthalmopathy and 57 with stable Graves' hyperthyroidism. Prospective prediction of ophthalmopathy was tested in an independent validation cohort consisting of under 20 hyperthyroidism patients and about 17 patients who later progressed to ophthalmopathy. The 100 discovery patients were randomly divided into training and test sets at a 7:3 ratio. The study also compared thyroid tissue and blood T-cell repertoires from a handful of Graves' hyperthyroidism patients. Following sampling, methimazole starting at 30 mg daily was given to hyperthyroidism patients, and high-dose intravenous methylprednisolone was given to ophthalmopathy patients. According to the paper, TCR Vbeta CDR3 sequencing was carried out on about 140 peripheral blood samples, which came from 40 to 45 ophthalmopathy, under 85 hyperthyroidism and approximately 17 progressor patients.

Graves' hyperthyroidism was defined as stable when no progression to ophthalmopathy occurred over 18 months of follow-up. Hyperthyroidism patients were aged 18 to 65 years and newly diagnosed, with disease duration of less than 2 months. Patients with uncontrolled infections, other autoimmune diseases, pregnancy or lactation were excluded. Diagnoses were based on clinical symptoms, serum thyroxine and TRAb, thyroid ultrasound and orbital computed tomography. PBMCs were separated from under 12 ml of fresh peripheral blood using Ficoll-Paque density gradient centrifugation. Total RNA was extracted using Trizol reagent, and RNA quality was assessed on an Agilent 2100 Bioanalyzer. This clonotype has more than one count but fewer than ten. The clone's antigen remains unknown. The input lacks base qualities; no much larger clone sits a single base away. Overall study outcomes, separate from this receptor: Sample size was not statistically predetermined, and investigators were not blinded to group allocation. Most expanded thyroid clonotypes (frequency above 0.001) were also found in blood, which suggests that blood repertoires may mirror thyroid immune responses. In validation, the model predicted progression to ophthalmopathy with 55% to 71% sensitivity and less than 80% specificity, a median of approximately 6.5 months before onset. A 13 V-J signature model separated ophthalmopathy from stable hyperthyroidism, with just over 85% sensitivity and about 81% specificity in cross-validation and 80%/75% in testing.

The TCR beta CDR3 regions were amplified from the RNA transcripts. For the first round of RT-PCR on the TCR CDR3, the HTBI primer set was used together with the Qiagen OneStep RT-PCR kit. A second multiplex PCR round built the libraries, followed by size selection and purification. Paired-end sequencing of the libraries was performed with 100 bp reads on an Illumina HiSeq2000. Per the authors' processing: SOAPnuke was used to process the raw data, with reads discarded if the reads contained adapters or uncalled bases, had a mean Phred below 15, or lacked an exact constant-primer or identifier match. High-quality paired reads were merged using COPE v1.2.5, and each unique nucleotide sequence was defined as a clonotype. MiTCR v1.1 was used to align clonotypes to the IMGT TRBV, TRBD and TRBJ reference segments. The analysis was restricted to V-J combinations with a frequency above 0.0001, which together covered 99.2% of the repertoires. The TCS score was defined as F50 (clonal expansion) divided by E x V (chaos), with BLOSUM62-based TCRdist calculated between CDR3 peptides within each V-J. Welch's t-statistics and random forest reduced around 510 V-J features to roughly 13, which were used in a naive Bayes classifier (R e1071). The public reads were reprocessed in TCRdb via fastp at Q25 and MiXCR, keeping in-frame beta chains. Each record represents a unique CDR3 protein, reported with the most common genes and DNA among its rows. V and J calls and clone size were set by TCRdb, not the authors. In this sample the table shows more than 350,000 distinct CDR3 sequences, 15% of which occur a single time. The leading ten clones occupy approximately 32% of the sample.

At the junction V is shortened by 6 bases and J by 4 bases; bases outside the gene matches: 10. The CDR1 and CDR2 encoded by the germline V gene (reference sequence) are LNHDA and SQIVND. The CDR3 runs 16 amino acids, cysteine and phenylalanine included. The retained sequence is limited to the CDR3, 48 bases, with the frame set at the first base. The V and J genes are TRBV19 and TRBJ2-1, with TRBD1 identical over 9 junction bases. This sequence was found in a woman in her twenties or thirties with Graves' hyperthyroidism. The specimen was blood. CDR3 reads: CASSTGGTGRYNEQFF. The bases read TGTGCCAGTAGCACGGGCGGGACAGGGCGATACAATGAGCAGTTCTTC.